The 13 T cell receptor beta chains below all came from one sample that was sequenced in a study of T cell responses to AZD1222 COVID-19 vaccine. Some clones are missing from TCRdb's copy, which holds only in-frame ones; the method was immunoSEQ multiplex PCR. The sample records about 120,000 clones, 70% to 90% being singletons. The material sequenced was peripheral blood, taken on day 0 of AZD1222 vaccination. The receptors come from an adult in good health.

The chain carries TRBV11-2 and TRBJ1-4; 9 bases map to TRBD1. CDR3 length equals 15 residues. Trimming took 2 bases from V and 7 from J; bases not matched to a gene: 5. Germline assignment: CDR1 SGHAT and CDR2 FQNNGV. The CDR3 DNA is TGTGCCAGCAGCTTATGGGGACAGGGAGTTGAAAAACTGTTTTTT. Encoded protein: CASSLWGQGVEKLFF.

The V and J genes are TRBV5-1 and TRBJ2-7; 7 positions agree with TRBD1. CDR3 length equals 16 residues. V was pared by 4 bases and J by 0 bases, with 10 bases of the junction left unmatched. The germline gives CDR1 SGHRS, CDR2 YFSETQ. This CDR3 is CASSDTGTASSYEQYF. The CDR3 coding sequence is TGCGCCAGCAGCGACACCGGGACAGCCTCCTCCTACGAGCAGTACTTC.

This chain connects TRBV27 to TRBJ1-2, with 7 bases aligning to TRBD1. CDR1 MNHEY and CDR2 SMNVEV come from the germline V gene (reference sequence). CDR3 length: 15 residues. The V segment lost 5 bases and the J segment 0 bases; nucleotides outside the gene matches: 6. CDR3 sequence reads: CASSKDRITNYGYTF. The CDR3 DNA is TGTGCCAGCAGTAAGGACAGGATTACTAACTATGGCTACACCTTC.

This clone was observed a handful of times. The V and J genes are TRBV5-1 and TRBJ1-2; TRBD1 matches at 9 bases. Trimming removed 0 bases from V and 7 bases from J; junction bases left unmatched: 7. The CDR3 covers 15 residues. Germline CDR1 reads SGHRS; CDR2 reads YFSETQ. CDR3 amino acids: CASSLGPQGAGGYTF. The CDR3 DNA sequence: TGCGCCAGCAGCTTGGGGCCACAGGGGGCTGGTGGCTACACCTTC.

V is TRBV7-9 and J is TRBJ1-3, with D possibly TRBD1 on 5 matching bases. The CDR3 has 15 amino acids. The V end lost 5 bases, the J end lost 4 bases, and 15 bases lay between the germline ends. Germline CDR1 SEHNR, CDR2 FQNEAQ (reference sequence). The DNA for the CDR3 is TGTGCCAGCAGCCAGGGCCCCACCGAAGGAAACACCATATATTTT. Its protein is CASSQGPTEGNTIYF.

This clone was observed once. This chain connects TRBV19 to TRBJ1-5, with D uncertain. V shed 4 bases and J shed 3 bases, with 22 bases lying between them. Germline CDR1 and CDR2: LNHDA and SQIVND (reference sequence). The CDR3 is made up of 18 amino acids. The CDR3 loop is CASSTGVGAASPNQPQHF. The CDR3 nucleotides are TGTGCCAGTAGTACTGGAGTGGGAGCCGCTAGCCCCAATCAGCCCCAGCATTTT.

This chain uses TRBV18 with TRBJ2-1; 7 bases align to TRBD1. Per the germline V gene, CDR1 is KGHSH and CDR2 is LQKENI. The CDR3 sequence is 14 residues long. V shed 3 bases and J 5 bases; nucleotides not matched to a gene: 4. In nucleotides, the CDR3 is TGTGCCAGCTCACCCGGGACAGACAACAATGAGCAGTTCTTC. It specifies CASSPGTDNNEQFF.

The chain joins TRBV7-2 to TRBJ2-1; 11 positions match TRBD2. Losses at the gene ends were 4 bases for V and 10 bases for J; bases not matched to a gene: 3. The CDR3 length is 13 residues. Germline CDR1 is SGHTA and CDR2 is FQGNSA. This CDR3 reads CASSSLAGVEQFF. CDR3 nucleotide sequence: TGTGCCAGCAGCTCACTAGCGGGGGTAGAGCAGTTCTTC. Full variable domain (missing parts from reference TRBV7-2 and TRBJ2-1): GAGVSQSPSNKVTEKGKDVELRCDPISGHTALYWYRQSLGQGLEFLIYFQGNSAPDKSGLPSDRFSAERTGGSVSTLTIQRTQQEDSAVYLCASSSLAGVEQFFGPGTRLTVL.

J is TRBJ1-2 and V is TRBV29-1; tentatively, D is TRBD1 (5 bases). Trimming stripped 1 base from V and 2 bases from J, with 11 bases between. The CDR3 length is 14 residues. Looked up from germline, CDR1 is SQVTM and CDR2 is ANQGSEA. The CDR3 DNA reads TGCAGCGTTGAAGGCGGACACCCCAACTATGGCTACACCTTC. It encodes CSVEGGHPNYGYTF.

The chain uses TRBV27 and TRBJ2-5; D remains ambiguous. The CDR3 consists of 12 residues. CDR1 and CDR2 (germline): MNHEY, SMNVEV (reference sequence). Trimming shortened V by 5 bases and J by 5 bases, and 9 bases separated the two germline ends. CDR3 nucleotides: TGTGCCAGCAGTCCCCACGGGGAGACCCAGTACTTC. It is translated as CASSPHGETQYF.

This clone was counted only a few times. The V call is TRBV18, the J call TRBJ1-6; D gene uncertain. CDR3 length: 14 residues. V was shortened by 5 bases and J by 8 bases, with 13 bases between the two germline ends. Germline V lookup: CDR1 KGHSH, CDR2 LQKENI. The chain's CDR3 is CASSTAQPYSPLHF. The DNA of the CDR3 is TGTGCCAGCTCAACAGCCCAGCCCTATTCACCCCTCCACTTT.

V is TRBV7-9 and J is TRBJ1-3; D is unclear. From germline, CDR1 is SEHNR and CDR2 FQNEAQ (reference sequence). This CDR3 is built from 15 residues. V lost 0 bases and J 0 bases, leaving 6 bases between the germline ends. The CDR3 loop is CASSLAPNSGNTIYF. CDR3 coding DNA: TGTGCCAGCAGCTTAGCCCCCAACTCTGGAAACACCATATATTTT. Together with reference TRBV7-9 and TRBJ1-3, the CDR3 gives the full variable domain: DTGVSQNPRHKITKRGQNVTFRCDPISEHNRLYWYRQTLGQGPEFLTYFQNEAQLEKSRLLSDRFSAERPKGSFSTLEIQRTEQGDSAMYLCASSLAPNSGNTIYFGEGSWLTVV.

V and J are TRBV20-1 and TRBJ1-2, with D possibly TRBD1 on 5 matching bases. CDR1 and CDR2 (germline): DFQATT, SNEGSKA (reference sequence). CDR3 size: 11 residues. CDR3 bases: TGCAGCGATTTCCGGGACTCTGGCTACACCTTC. It translates to CSDFRDSGYTF.